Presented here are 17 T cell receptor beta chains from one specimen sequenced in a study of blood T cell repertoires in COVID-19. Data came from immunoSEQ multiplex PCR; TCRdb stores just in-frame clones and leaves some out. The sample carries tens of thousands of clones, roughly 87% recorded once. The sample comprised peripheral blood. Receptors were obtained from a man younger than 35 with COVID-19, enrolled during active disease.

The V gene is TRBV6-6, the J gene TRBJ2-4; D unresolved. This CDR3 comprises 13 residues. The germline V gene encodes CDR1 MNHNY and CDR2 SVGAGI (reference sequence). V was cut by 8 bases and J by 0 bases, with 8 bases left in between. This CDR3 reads CASLDLAKNIQYF. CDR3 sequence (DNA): TGTGCCAGCCTAGATTTAGCCAAAAACATTCAGTACTTC.

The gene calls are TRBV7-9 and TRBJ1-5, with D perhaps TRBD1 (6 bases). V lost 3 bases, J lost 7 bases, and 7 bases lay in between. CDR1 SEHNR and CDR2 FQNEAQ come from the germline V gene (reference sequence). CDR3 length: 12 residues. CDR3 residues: CASSFGGQPQHF. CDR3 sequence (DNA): TGTGCCAGCAGCTTTGGGGGCCAGCCCCAGCATTTT. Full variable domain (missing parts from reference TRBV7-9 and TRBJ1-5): DTGVSQNPRHKITKRGQNVTFRCDPISEHNRLYWYRQTLGQGPEFLTYFQNEAQLEKSRLLSDRFSAERPKGSFSTLEIQRTEQGDSAMYLCASSFGGQPQHFGDGTRLSIL.

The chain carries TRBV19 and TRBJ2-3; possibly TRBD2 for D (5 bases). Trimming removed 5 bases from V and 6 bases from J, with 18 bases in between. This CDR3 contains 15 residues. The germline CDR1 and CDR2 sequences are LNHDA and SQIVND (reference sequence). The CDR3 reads CASSPGKGSWDTQYF. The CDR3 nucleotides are TGTGCCAGTAGTCCCGGGAAGGGCTCATGGGATACGCAGTATTTT.

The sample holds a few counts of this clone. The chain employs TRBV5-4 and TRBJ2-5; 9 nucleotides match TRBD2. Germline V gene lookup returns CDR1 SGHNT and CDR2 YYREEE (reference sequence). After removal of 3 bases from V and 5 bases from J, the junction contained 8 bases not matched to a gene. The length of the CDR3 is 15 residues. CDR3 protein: CASSSLAGALETQYF. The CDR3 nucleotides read TGTGCCAGCAGCTCACTAGCGGGTGCCTTGGAGACCCAGTACTTC.

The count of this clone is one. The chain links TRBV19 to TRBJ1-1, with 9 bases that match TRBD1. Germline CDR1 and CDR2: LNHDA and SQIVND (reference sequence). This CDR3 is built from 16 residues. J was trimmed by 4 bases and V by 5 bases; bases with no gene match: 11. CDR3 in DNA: TGTGCCAGTAGTGACGGGACAGGGTATCTCAGCACTGAAGCTTTCTTT. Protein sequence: CASSDGTGYLSTEAFF.

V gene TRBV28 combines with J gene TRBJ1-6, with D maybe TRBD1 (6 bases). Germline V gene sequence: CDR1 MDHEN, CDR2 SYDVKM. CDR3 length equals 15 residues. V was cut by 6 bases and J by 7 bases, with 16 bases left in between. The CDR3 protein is CASRTGQPGNSPLHF. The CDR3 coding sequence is TGTGCCAGCAGGACCGGACAGCCCGGGAATTCACCCCTCCACTTT.

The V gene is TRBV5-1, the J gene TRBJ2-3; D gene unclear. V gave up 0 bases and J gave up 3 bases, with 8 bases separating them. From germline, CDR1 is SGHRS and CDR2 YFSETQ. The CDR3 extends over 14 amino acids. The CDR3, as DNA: TGCGCCAGCAGCTTGGCCATCGGGACAGATACGCAGTATTTT. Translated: CASSLAIGTDTQYF.

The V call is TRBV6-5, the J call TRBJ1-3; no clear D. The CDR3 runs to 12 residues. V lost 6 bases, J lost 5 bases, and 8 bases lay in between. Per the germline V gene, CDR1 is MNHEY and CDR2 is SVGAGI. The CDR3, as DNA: TGTGCCAGCAGATCCGGGAGAAACACCATATATTTT. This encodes CASRSGRNTIYF.

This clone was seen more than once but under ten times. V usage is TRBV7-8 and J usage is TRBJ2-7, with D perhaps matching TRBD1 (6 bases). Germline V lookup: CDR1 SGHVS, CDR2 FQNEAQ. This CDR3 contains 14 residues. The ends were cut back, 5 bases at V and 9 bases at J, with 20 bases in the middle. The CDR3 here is CASSHRARLGRQYF. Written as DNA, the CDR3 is TGTGCCAGCAGCCACAGGGCCCGACTGGGGAGGCAGTACTTC.

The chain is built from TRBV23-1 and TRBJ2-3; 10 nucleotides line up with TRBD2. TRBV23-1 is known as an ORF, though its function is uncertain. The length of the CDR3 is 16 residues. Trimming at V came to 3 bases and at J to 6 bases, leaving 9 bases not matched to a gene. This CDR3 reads CASSHLTSGIWDTQYF. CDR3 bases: TGCGCCAGCAGTCACCTAACTAGCGGGATATGGGATACGCAGTATTTT.

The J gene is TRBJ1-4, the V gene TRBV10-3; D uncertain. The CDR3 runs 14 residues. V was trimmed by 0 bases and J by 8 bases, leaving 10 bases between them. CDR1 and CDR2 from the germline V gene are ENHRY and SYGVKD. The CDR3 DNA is TGTGCCATCAGTGAGTCGGCATACGGGGAAAAACTGTTTTTT. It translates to CAISESAYGEKLFF.

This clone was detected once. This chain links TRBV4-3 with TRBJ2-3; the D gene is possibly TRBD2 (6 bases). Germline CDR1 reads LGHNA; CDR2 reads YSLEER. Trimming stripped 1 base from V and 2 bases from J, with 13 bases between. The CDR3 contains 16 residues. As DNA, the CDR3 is TGCGCCAGCAGCCAAGGGGATGCGGGAATCACAGATACGCAGTATTTT. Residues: CASSQGDAGITDTQYF.

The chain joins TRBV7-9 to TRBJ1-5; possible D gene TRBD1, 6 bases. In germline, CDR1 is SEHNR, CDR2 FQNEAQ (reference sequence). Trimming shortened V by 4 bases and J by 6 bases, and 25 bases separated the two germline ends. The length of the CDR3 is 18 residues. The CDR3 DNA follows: TGTGCCAGCAGCTCCGAGAGGGGGGGGCTAAAAAGCGGTCAGCCCCAGCATTTT. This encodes CASSSERGGLKSGQPQHF.

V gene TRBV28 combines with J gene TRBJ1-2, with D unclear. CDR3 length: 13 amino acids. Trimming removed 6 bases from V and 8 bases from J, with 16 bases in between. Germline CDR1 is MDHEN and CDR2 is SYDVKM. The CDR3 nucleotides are TGTGCCAGCAGCCCCTTCCGGCGAGGCGGCTACACCTTC. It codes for CASSPFRRGGYTF.

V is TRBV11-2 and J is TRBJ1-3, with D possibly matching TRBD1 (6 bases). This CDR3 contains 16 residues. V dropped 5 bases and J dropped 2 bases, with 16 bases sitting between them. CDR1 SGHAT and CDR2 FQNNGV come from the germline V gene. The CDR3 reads CASSPNGQRPGNTIYF. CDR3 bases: TGTGCCAGCAGCCCAAACGGACAGCGTCCTGGAAACACCATATATTTT. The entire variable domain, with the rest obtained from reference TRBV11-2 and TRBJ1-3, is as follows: EAGVAQSPRYKIIEKRQSVAFWCNPISGHATLYWYQQILGQGPKLLIQFQNNGVVDDSQLPKDRFSAERLKGVDSTLKIQPAKLEDSAVYLCASSPNGQRPGNTIYFGEGSWLTVV.

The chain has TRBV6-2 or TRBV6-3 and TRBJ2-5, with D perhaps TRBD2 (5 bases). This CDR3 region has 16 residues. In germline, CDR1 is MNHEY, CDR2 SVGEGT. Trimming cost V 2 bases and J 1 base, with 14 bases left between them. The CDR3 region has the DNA TGTGCCAGCAGTTACCCGGAGGTGGGATCCCAAGAGACCCAGTACTTC. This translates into CASSYPEVGSQETQYF.

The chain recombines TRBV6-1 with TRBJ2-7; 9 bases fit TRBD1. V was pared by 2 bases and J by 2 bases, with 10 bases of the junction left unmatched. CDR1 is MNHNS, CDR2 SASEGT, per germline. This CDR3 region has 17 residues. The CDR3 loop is CASSEYSGQGGAYEQYF. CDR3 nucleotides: TGTGCCAGCAGTGAATATTCGGGACAGGGAGGCGCCTACGAGCAGTACTTC.